The present T cell receptor beta chain was sequenced within a study of monozygotic twins with inflammatory bowel disease. Germline V gene data show CDR1 as MNHEY and CDR2 as SVGAGI. The length of the CDR3 is 14 residues. Notes on this clonotype: Its antigen remains unidentified.

Reanalyzing the 5' RACE reads, TCRdb keeps one entry per CDR3 protein, without DNA. This listing includes some 200,000 distinct CDR3 sequences. Study-wide results and limits: Different T cell subtypes could not be distinguished.

V usage is TRBV6-5 and J usage is TRBJ2-3. The TCR originated in a human donor with ulcerative colitis or Crohn's disease, or a healthy co-twin of an affected twin (not recorded which). Sequencing was carried out using blood. CDR3 residues: CASSYSTRADTQYF.